Listed below are T cell receptor beta chains from one sample, sequenced in a study of OX40 agonist ivuxolimab in advanced cancers. The method was immunoSEQ multiplex PCR; TCRdb's version includes in-frame clones alone and lacks a portion of them. This table has about 130,000 clones, just under 95% appearing once. Source: CD4+ or CD8+ T cells sorted from blood, taken in a trial of the OX40 agonist ivuxolimab. Receptors were obtained from an adult with an advanced solid tumor such as melanoma, head and neck, liver or kidney cancer. The CDR3 runs from the conserved cysteine through the conserved F or W. D genes are given only for firm matches.

D gene	V gene	J gene	CDR3 protein	CDR3 DNA
-	TRBV5-1	TRBJ1-1	CASSSTTVNTEAFF	TGCGCCAGCAGCTCGACGACAGTGAACACTGAAGCTTTCTTT
-	TRBV7-8	TRBJ1-5	CASSLRDRTANQPQHF	TGTGCCAGCAGCCTCCGGGACCGGACGGCCAATCAGCCCCAGCATTTT
TRBD1	TRBV5-1	TRBJ2-5	CASSFGTGQETQYF	TGCGCCAGCAGCTTCGGGACAGGACAGGAGACCCAGTACTTC
TRBD2	TRBV28	TRBJ2-7	CASSFSGTRIYEQYF	TGTGCCAGCAGTTTTTCCGGGACTAGAATCTACGAGCAGTACTTC
TRBD1	TRBV19	TRBJ1-2	CASSGTGESVGYGYTF	TGTGCCAGTAGTGGGACAGGGGAATCCGTCGGCTATGGCTACACCTTC
TRBD2	TRBV11-2	TRBJ2-7	CASSISGRRYEQYF	TGTGCCAGCAGCATAAGCGGGAGGCGCTACGAGCAGTACTTC
TRBD2	TRBV7-2	TRBJ2-3	CASSLAQGGRDTQYF	TGTGCCAGCAGCTTAGCGCAGGGCGGGAGAGATACGCAGTATTTT
TRBD1	TRBV7-2	TRBJ2-7	CASSLAWGQGSYEQYF	TGTGCCAGCAGCTTAGCGTGGGGACAGGGCTCCTACGAGCAGTACTTC
-	TRBV2	TRBJ2-5	CASSEAWASQETQYF	TGTGCCAGCAGTGAAGCTTGGGCCTCCCAAGAGACCCAGTACTTC
-	TRBV7-8	TRBJ2-5	CASRARPQETQYF	TGTGCCAGCAGAGCACGGCCCCAAGAGACCCAGTACTTC
TRBD1	TRBV27	TRBJ2-1	CASSDGRDRVRNEQFF	TGTGCCAGCAGCGACGGGCGGGACAGGGTTCGGAATGAGCAGTTCTTC